This TCR beta chain originates from a study of cytomegalovirus exposure and HLA in healthy donors. As to this clone: Antigen: not known.

Study-wide points: Later analysis placed DRB1 highest and HLA-C lowest in TCR association rates, which differed by HLA locus.

Vbeta (60) and Jbeta (13) primers were used in the PCR. The table came from immunoSEQ multiplex PCR; TCRdb's copy has only in-frame clones and leaves some out. The table lists some 120,000 clones, less than 80% of them singletons. Germline V gene data show CDR1 as MNHNS and CDR2 as SASEGT. Trimming removed 0 bases at V and 6 bases at J, with 9 bases between. The CDR3 is 14 amino acids. The TCR originated in a woman aged 40 to 50 in good health and CMV-seropositive. The chain uses TRBV6-1 and TRBJ1-5, with a weak D call TRBD1 (5 bases). Sample: PBMCs. The CDR3 sequence: CASSEALGGQPQHF. The DNA for the CDR3 is TGTGCCAGCAGTGAAGCGCTCGGGGGTCAGCCCCAGCATTTT.